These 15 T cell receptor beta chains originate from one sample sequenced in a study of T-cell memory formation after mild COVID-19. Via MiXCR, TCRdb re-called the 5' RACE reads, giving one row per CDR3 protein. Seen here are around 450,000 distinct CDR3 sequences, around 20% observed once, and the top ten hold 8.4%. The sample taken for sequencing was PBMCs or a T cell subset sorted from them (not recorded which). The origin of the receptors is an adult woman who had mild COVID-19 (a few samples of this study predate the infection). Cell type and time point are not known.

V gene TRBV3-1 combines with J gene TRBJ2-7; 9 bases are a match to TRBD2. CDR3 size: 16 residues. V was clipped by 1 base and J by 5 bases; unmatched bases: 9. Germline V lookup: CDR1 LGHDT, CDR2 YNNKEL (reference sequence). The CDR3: CASSQGGGGGAHEQYF. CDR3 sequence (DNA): TGTGCCAGCAGCCAAGGAGGCGGCGGGGGGGCCCACGAGCAGTACTTC.

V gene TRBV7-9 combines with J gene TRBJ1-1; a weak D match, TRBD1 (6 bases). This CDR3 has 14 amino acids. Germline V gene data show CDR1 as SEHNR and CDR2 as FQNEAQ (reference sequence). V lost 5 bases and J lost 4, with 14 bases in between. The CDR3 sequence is CASSLDSGVTEAFF. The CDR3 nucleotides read TGTGCCAGCAGCCTCGATTCAGGGGTCACTGAAGCTTTCTTT.

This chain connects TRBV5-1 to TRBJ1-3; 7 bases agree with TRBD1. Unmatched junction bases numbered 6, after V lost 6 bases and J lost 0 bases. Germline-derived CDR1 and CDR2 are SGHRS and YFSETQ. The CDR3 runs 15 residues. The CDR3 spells CASNTGDLSGNTIYF. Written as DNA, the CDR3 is TGCGCCAGCAACACAGGGGACCTCTCTGGAAACACCATATATTTT.

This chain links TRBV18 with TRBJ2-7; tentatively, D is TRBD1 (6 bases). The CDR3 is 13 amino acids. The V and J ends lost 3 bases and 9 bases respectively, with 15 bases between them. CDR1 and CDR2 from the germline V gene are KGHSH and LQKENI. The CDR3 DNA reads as TGTGCCAGCTCACCTTCGGACAGCCTCGGGCAGTACTTC. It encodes CASSPSDSLGQYF. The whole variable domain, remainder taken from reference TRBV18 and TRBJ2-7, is NAGVMQNPRHLVRRRGQEARLRCSPMKGHSHVYWYRQLPEEGLKFMVYLQKENIIDESGMPKERFSAEFPKEGPSILRIQQVVRGDSAAYFCASSPSDSLGQYFGPGTRLTVT.

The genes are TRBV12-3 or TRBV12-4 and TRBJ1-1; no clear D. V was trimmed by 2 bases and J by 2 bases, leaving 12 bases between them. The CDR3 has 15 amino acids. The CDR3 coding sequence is TGTGCCAGCAGTTTATTCCAGGTGGGCAACACTGAAGCTTTCTTT. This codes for CASSLFQVGNTEAFF.

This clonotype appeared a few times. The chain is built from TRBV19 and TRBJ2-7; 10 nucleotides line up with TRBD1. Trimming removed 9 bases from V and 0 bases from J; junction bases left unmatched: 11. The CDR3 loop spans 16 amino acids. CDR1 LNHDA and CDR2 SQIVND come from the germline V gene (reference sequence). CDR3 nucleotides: TGTGCCAGAATGGACCCGCGGGACAGGGGCTCCTACGAGCAGTACTTC. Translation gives CARMDPRDRGSYEQYF.

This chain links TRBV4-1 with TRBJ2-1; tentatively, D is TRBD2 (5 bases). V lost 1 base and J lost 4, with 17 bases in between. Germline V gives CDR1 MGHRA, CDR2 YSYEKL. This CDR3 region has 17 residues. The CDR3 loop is CASSQGLYPRGYNEQFF. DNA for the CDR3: TGCGCCAGCAGCCAAGGACTATACCCCCGGGGTTACAATGAGCAGTTCTTC.

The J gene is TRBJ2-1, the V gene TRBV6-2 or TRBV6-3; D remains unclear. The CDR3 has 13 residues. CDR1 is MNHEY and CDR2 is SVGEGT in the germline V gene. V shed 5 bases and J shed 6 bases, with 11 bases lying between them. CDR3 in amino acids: CASSLRPVNEQFF. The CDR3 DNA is TGTGCCAGCAGTCTCCGTCCGGTCAATGAGCAGTTCTTC.

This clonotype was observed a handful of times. CDR3 sequence: CATSDSSGNQPQHF. DNA for the CDR3: TGTGCCACCAGTGATAGCAGCGGAAATCAGCCCCAGCATTTT. The V and J genes are TRBV24-1 and TRBJ1-5; D not resolved. Trimming removed 3 bases from V and 4 bases from J, with 9 bases in between. The germline V gene encodes CDR1 KGHDR and CDR2 SFDVKD. The CDR3 has 14 residues.

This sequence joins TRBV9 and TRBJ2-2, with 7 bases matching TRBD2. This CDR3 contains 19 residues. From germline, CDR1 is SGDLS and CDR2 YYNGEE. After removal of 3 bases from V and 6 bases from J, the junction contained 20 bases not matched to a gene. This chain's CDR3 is CASSASPSGVGLYPGELFF. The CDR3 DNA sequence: TGTGCCAGCAGCGCGAGCCCTAGCGGAGTAGGATTGTATCCCGGGGAGCTGTTTTTT.

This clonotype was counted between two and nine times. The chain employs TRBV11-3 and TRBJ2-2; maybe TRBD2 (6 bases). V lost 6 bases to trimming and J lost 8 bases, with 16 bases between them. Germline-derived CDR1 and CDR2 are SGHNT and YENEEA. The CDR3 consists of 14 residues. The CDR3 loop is CASRPPGVRGELFF. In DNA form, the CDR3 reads TGTGCCAGCAGACCCCCGGGAGTCCGGGGGGAGCTGTTTTTT.

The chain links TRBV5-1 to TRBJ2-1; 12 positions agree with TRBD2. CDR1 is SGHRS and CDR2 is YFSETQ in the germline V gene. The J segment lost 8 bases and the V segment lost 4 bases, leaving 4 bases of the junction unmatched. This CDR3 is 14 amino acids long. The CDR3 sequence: CASSPGTSGHEQFF. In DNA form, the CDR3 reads TGCGCCAGCAGCCCCGGGACTAGCGGGCATGAGCAGTTCTTC.

CDR3 nucleotides: TGCGCCAGCAGCCAAGACCCCCCAGGGATCGTAAATTCACCCCTCCACTTT. This sequence encodes CASSQDPPGIVNSPLHF. The chain uses TRBV4-1 and TRBJ1-6, with D possibly TRBD1 on 5 matching bases. The CDR3 is 17 amino acids. The germline gives CDR1 MGHRA, CDR2 YSYEKL. The V end was cut by 0 bases, the J end by 7 bases, with 16 bases between.

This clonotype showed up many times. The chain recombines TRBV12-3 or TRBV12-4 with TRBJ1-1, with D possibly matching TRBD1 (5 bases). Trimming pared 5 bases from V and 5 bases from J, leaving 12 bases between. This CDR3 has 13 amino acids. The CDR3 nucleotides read TGTGCCAGCAGTCCCGGTGGGGGGACTGAAGCTTTCTTT. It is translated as CASSPGGGTEAFF.

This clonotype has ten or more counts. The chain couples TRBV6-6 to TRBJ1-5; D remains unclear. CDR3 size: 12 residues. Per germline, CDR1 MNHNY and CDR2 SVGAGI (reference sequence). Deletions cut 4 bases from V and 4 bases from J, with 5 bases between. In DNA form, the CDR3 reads TGTGCCAGCAGTTTCCTGAATCAGCCCCAGCATTTT. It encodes CASSFLNQPQHF.